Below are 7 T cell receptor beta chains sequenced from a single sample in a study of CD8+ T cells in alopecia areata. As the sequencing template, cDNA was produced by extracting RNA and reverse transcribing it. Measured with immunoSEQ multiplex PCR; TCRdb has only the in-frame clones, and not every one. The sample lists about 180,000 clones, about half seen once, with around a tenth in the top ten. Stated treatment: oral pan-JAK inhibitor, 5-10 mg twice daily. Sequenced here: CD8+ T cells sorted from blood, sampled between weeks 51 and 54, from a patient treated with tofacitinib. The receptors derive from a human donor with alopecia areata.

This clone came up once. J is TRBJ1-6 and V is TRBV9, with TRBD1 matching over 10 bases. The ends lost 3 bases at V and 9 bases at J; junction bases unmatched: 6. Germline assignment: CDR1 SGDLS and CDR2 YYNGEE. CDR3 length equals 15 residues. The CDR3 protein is CASSELDRGISPLHF. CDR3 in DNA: TGTGCCAGCAGCGAGTTGGACAGGGGGATTTCACCCCTCCACTTT.

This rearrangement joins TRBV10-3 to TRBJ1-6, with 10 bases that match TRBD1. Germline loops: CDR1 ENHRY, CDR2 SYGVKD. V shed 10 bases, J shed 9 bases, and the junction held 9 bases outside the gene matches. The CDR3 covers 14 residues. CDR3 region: CASQWGQGSSPLHF. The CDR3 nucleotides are TGTGCCAGCCAGTGGGGACAGGGGAGTTCACCCCTCCACTTT.

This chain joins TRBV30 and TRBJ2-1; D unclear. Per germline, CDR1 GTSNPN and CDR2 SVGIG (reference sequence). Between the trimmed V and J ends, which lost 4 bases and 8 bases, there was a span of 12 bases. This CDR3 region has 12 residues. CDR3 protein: CAWTDAIDEQFF. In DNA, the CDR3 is TGTGCCTGGACCGACGCCATCGATGAGCAGTTCTTC.

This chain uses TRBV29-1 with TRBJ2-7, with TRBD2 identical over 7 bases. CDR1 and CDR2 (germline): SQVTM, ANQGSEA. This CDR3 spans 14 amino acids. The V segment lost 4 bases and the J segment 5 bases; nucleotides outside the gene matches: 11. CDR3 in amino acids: CSVAGEGIFHEQYF. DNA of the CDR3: TGCAGCGTTGCTGGGGAGGGAATCTTCCACGAGCAGTACTTC.

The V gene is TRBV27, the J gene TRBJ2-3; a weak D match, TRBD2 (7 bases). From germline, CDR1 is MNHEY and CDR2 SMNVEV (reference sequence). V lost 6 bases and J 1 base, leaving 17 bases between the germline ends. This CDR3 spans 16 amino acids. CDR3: CASSWGLAGGTDTQYF. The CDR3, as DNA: TGTGCCAGCAGCTGGGGGCTCGCGGGGGGCACAGATACGCAGTATTTT.

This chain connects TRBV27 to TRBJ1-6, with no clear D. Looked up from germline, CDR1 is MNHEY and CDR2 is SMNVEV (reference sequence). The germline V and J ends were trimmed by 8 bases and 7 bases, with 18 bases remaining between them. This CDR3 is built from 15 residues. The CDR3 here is CASGEAHEGNSPLHF. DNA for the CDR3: TGTGCCAGCGGGGAGGCCCACGAAGGCAATTCACCCCTCCACTTT.

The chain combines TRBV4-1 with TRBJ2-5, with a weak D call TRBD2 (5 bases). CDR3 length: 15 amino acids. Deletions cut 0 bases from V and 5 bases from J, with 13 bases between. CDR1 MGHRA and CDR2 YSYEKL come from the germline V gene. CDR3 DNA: TGCGCCAGCAGCCAAGACGAGGGTAGGATTGAGACCCAGTACTTC. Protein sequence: CASSQDEGRIETQYF.